The present entry profiles one T cell receptor beta chain with its context. Its target is not known. V was clipped by 5 bases and J by 0 bases, with 11 bases between them. This CDR3 comprises 14 residues. The library was made from cDNA and included unique molecular identifiers. It was from roughly 1.1 to 9.2 million T cells that approximately 500,000 cDNA molecules came. TCRdb reprocessed the PCR reads with MiXCR, giving one entry per CDR3 protein. In the table there are more than 450,000 distinct CDR3 sequences, approximately 34% of which are singletons. This entry belongs to a study of post-analysis software for immune sequencing data. Findings and limits, study-wide: Roughly five TRBV segments were significantly more frequent in patients than in controls. TRBV5-6, TRBV5-1 and TRBV20-1 were among these segments.

Sequenced: blood. The source of this sequence is a girl aged 2-17 years with multiple sclerosis. The chain employs TRBV12-3 or TRBV12-4 and TRBJ2-7, with D perhaps being TRBD1 or TRBD2 (5 bases each). The CDR3 sequence is CASSGDGRSYEQYF. In nucleotides, the CDR3 is TGTGCCAGCAGTGGGGACGGCCGCTCCTACGAGCAGTACTTC.